These T cell receptor beta chains were read from a single sample in a study of OX40 agonist ivuxolimab in advanced cancers. Generated by immunoSEQ multiplex PCR, the TCRdb table keeps only in-frame clones and is missing some. The table includes 40,000 or so clones, approximately 86% detected once. This specimen consisted of CD4+ or CD8+ T cells sorted from blood, obtained in a trial of the OX40 agonist ivuxolimab. These receptors originate from an adult with an advanced solid tumor such as melanoma, head and neck, liver or kidney cancer. Both conserved end residues are part of each CDR3. The D gene is left open where the match is weak. For some rows the clone size is stated as once, few or many, or as a class when expanded; others skip it.

size	V	J	D	CDR3	DNA
.	TRBV6-6	TRBJ1-5	TRBD1	CASSFLQGGDQPQHF	TGTGCCAGCAGTTTCCTTCAGGGGGGAGATCAGCCCCAGCATTTT
.	TRBV18	TRBJ2-7	TRBD1	CASSGTGGYEQYF	TGTGCCAGCTCAGGGACAGGGGGCTACGAGCAGTACTTC
.	TRBV11-2	TRBJ1-2	.	CASSLGLSNYGYTF	TGTGCCAGCAGCTTAGGCCTATCTAACTATGGCTACACCTTC
.	TRBV19	TRBJ1-1	.	CASSILLNTEAFF	TGTGCCAGTAGTATTCTCCTGAACACTGAAGCTTTCTTT
.	TRBV10-2	TRBJ2-3	.	CASSEPGRDYTDTQYF	TGCGCCAGCAGTGAGCCGGGCCGGGATTACACAGATACGCAGTATTTT
.	TRBV7-9	TRBJ1-2	.	CASSLVSGPLNGYTF	TGTGCCAGCAGCTTAGTATCGGGCCCGCTTAACGGCTACACCTTC
.	TRBV27	TRBJ2-2	.	CASSLSSASPKNTGELFF	TGTGCCAGCAGTTTATCGTCGGCCTCCCCAAAAAACACCGGGGAGCTGTTTTTT
.	TRBV4-3	TRBJ2-3	.	CASSLDGAYTDTQYF	TGCGCCAGCAGCCTAGATGGGGCGTACACAGATACGCAGTATTTT
once	TRBV9	TRBJ1-1	.	CASSVGSLGDTEAFF	TGTGCCAGCAGCGTAGGCTCACTGGGGGACACTGAAGCTTTCTTT
few	TRBV6-5	TRBJ1-5	.	CASSYSKPGETQPQHF	TGTGCCAGCAGTTACTCGAAACCAGGGGAGACTCAGCCCCAGCATTTT
.	TRBV7-8	TRBJ2-7	TRBD2	CASSGGGASFYEQYF	TGTGCCAGCAGCGGCGGGGGGGCGAGTTTCTACGAGCAGTACTTC
.	TRBV28	TRBJ2-7	.	CASSLNSRDSTYEQYF	TGTGCCAGCAGCCTTAACTCCCGGGACTCGACCTACGAGCAGTACTTC
.	TRBV27	TRBJ1-6	.	CASKPGTGNSPLHF	TGTGCCAGCAAACCCGGGACGGGTAATTCACCCCTCCACTTT
.	TRBV4-1	TRBJ1-2	.	CASSQDRGRAYPYGYTF	TGCGCCAGCAGCCAAGATCGGGGGCGCGCCTACCCCTATGGCTACACCTTC
.	TRBV7-9	TRBJ1-2	.	CASSSTAIYGYTF	TGTGCCAGCAGCTCCACAGCGATCTATGGCTACACCTTC
.	TRBV9	TRBJ1-1	.	CASSAGDDLPPEAFF	TGTGCCAGCAGCGCTGGGGACGACCTACCCCCTGAAGCTTTCTTT
.	TRBV28	TRBJ2-7	.	CASSLEALFDEQYF	TGTGCCAGCAGTTTAGAAGCTCTTTTCGACGAGCAGTACTTC
.	TRBV6-5	TRBJ1-2	.	CASSYSLSRDDYTF	TGTGCCAGCAGTTATTCATTGTCGAGGGATGACTACACCTTC
.	TRBV9	TRBJ1-2	TRBD1	CASSVTGDLYGYTF	TGTGCCAGCAGCGTGACAGGGGATCTCTATGGCTACACCTTC
once	TRBV5-5	TRBJ2-1	.	CASSLVPGNNEQFF	TGTGCCAGCAGCTTGGTTCCAGGGAACAATGAGCAGTTCTTC
once	TRBV6-4	TRBJ2-2	.	CASRNSGTTGELFF	TGTGCCAGCAGGAATTCAGGGACCACCGGGGAGCTGTTTTTT
.	TRBV10-1	TRBJ1-5	.	CASPKAGDVARAQHF	TGCGCCAGCCCGAAGGCAGGTGATGTGGCGCGGGCCCAGCATTTT
.	TRBV27	TRBJ2-1	TRBD2	CASSLPSRTSGGEQFF	TGTGCCAGCAGTTTACCCTCAAGGACTAGCGGGGGTGAGCAGTTCTTC
medium-sized	TRBV29-1	TRBJ2-3	TRBD1	CSVTTLPGQGEGGTDTQYF	TGCAGCGTTACCACTTTACCGGGACAGGGGGAGGGTGGCACAGATACGCAGTATTTT
.	TRBV6-1	TRBJ1-5	TRBD1	CASSAQGASGNQPQHF	TGTGCCAGCAGTGCTCAGGGGGCCTCGGGCAATCAGCCCCAGCATTTT
.	TRBV6-1	TRBJ2-7	.	CASSLHETYEQYF	TGTGCCAGTTCCCTCCACGAAACCTACGAGCAGTACTTC
.	TRBV5-5	TRBJ2-1	.	CASSLQGRTQRNEQFF	TGTGCCAGCAGCTTGCAGGGACGGACGCAGCGCAATGAGCAGTTCTTC
.	TRBV7-9	TRBJ2-1	.	CASSFGGTYNEQFF	TGTGCCAGCAGCTTTGGGGGGACCTACAATGAGCAGTTCTTC
.	TRBV6-6	TRBJ2-7	TRBD1	CASIPRTSDRPYEQYF	TGTGCCAGCATCCCCCGTACTTCGGACAGGCCCTACGAGCAGTACTTC
.	TRBV19	TRBJ1-1	.	CASSIERGDTEAFF	TGTGCCAGTAGTATCGAGCGCGGGGACACTGAAGCTTTCTTT
few	TRBV5-6	TRBJ2-3	.	CASVYFPSTSTDTQYF	TGTGCCAGCGTCTACTTTCCCAGCACGAGCACAGATACGCAGTATTTT
.	TRBV7-8	TRBJ1-2	.	CASRNKNADGYTF	TGTGCCAGCAGGAATAAGAACGCGGATGGCTACACCTTC
.	TRBV21-1	TRBJ1-4	.	CASITHRDTATNEKLFF	TGTGCCAGCATAACCCACCGGGACACGGCAACTAATGAAAAACTGTTTTTT
.	TRBV12-5	TRBJ2-3	TRBD1	CASGGSNRGNTDTQYF	TGTGCTAGTGGTGGGTCAAACAGGGGGAACACAGATACGCAGTATTTT
.	TRBV9	TRBJ1-3	.	CASSVFDSGNTIYF	TGTGCCAGCAGCGTATTCGACTCTGGAAACACCATATATTTT
few	TRBV28	TRBJ2-3	.	CASSLGGPDTQYF	TGTGCCAGCAGTTTAGGGGGGCCAGATACGCAGTATTTT
few	TRBV2	TRBJ1-5	.	CASSRERGAARSNQPQHF	TGTGCCAGCAGCCGAGAACGTGGTGCCGCCCGGAGCAATCAGCCCCAGCATTTT
.	TRBV10-3	TRBJ2-3	.	CAISESQSTDTQYF	TGTGCCATCAGTGAGTCGCAGAGCACAGATACGCAGTATTTT
.	TRBV15	TRBJ1-2	TRBD1	CATSRGDSGQGDYGYTF	TGTGCCACCAGCAGGGGAGATAGTGGACAGGGAGATTATGGCTACACCTTC
.	TRBV11-2	TRBJ2-5	TRBD1	CASSSQGNRETQYF	TGTGCCAGCAGCTCACAGGGGAACAGAGAGACCCAGTACTTC
few	TRBV9	TRBJ1-1	.	CASSFMNTEAFF	TGTGCCAGCAGCTTCATGAACACTGAAGCTTTCTTT
few	TRBV2	TRBJ1-2	.	CASSRTGNYGYTF	TGTGCCAGCAGCCGAACAGGGAACTATGGCTACACCTTC
.	TRBV5-1	TRBJ1-4	.	CASSSRNLCRGSPQLMRNIFIF	TGCGCCAGCAGCTCACGAAACCTCTGCCGGGGCAGTCCGCAACTAATGAGGAACATATTCATTTTT
.	TRBV19	TRBJ2-7	.	CASSISSSLSYEQYF	TGTGCCAGTAGTATTTCCAGTTCCCTCTCCTACGAGCAGTACTTC
.	TRBV7-9	TRBJ2-7	.	CASSLDMTSYEQYF	TGTGCCAGCAGCTTAGACATGACCTCCTACGAGCAGTACTTC